This TCR beta chain comes out of a study of T-cell memory formation after mild COVID-19. Overall study results and limits: Within pre-infection memory, some responding clones were found, suggesting cross-reactive memory joined. Contracting clones from day 15 to 85 showed balanced CD4/CD8; later expanders favored CD4+. Shrinking CD4+ clones were chiefly CM and EM; CD8+ ones were chiefly EMRA.

Constant-segment primers were used for 5'RACE, and the resulting TCR alpha and TCR beta cDNA libraries carried sample barcodes and UMIs. TCRdb re-analysed the 5' RACE reads in MiXCR, keeping a single row per CDR3 protein. The table includes 35,000 to 50,000 distinct CDR3 sequences, about 6.7% detected once. Germline values: CDR1 SQVTM, CDR2 ANQGSEA. Trimming cost V 6 bases and J 6 bases; bases outside gene matches: 16. This CDR3 contains 15 residues. Comments on this clonotype: Its antigen is not identified.

The V gene is TRBV29-1, the J gene TRBJ1-1; 7 nucleotides align to TRBD1. The TCR sequence derives from an adult who had mild COVID-19 (a few samples of this study predate the infection). Cell type and time point are not known. Specimen: PBMCs or a T cell subset sorted from them (not recorded which). The CDR3 sequence: CSVIDRDLTRPEAFF. CDR3 nucleotides: TGCAGCGTCATCGACAGGGACTTGACAAGGCCTGAAGCTTTCTTT.